A selection of T cell receptor beta chains follows, all from one sample in a study of OX40 agonist ivuxolimab in advanced cancers. The protocol was immunoSEQ multiplex PCR, while the TCRdb copy is restricted to in-frame clones and leaves out a portion. The data show about 100,000 clones, around 91% seen once. Material: CD4+ or CD8+ T cells sorted from blood, obtained in a trial of the OX40 agonist ivuxolimab. The receptors come from an adult with an advanced solid tumor such as melanoma, head and neck, liver or kidney cancer. CDR3s include the opening cysteine and the closing phenylalanine or tryptophan. The D gene is left open where the match is weak. Clone size, where shown, is once, few, many, or a class for clones that have expanded.

d_call: -; j_call: TRBJ1-1; clone_size: -; v_call: TRBV6-1; cdr3_aa: CASSEMVAGTEAFF; cdr3_nt: TGTGCCAGCAGTGAAATGGTTGCGGGCACTGAAGCTTTCTTT
d_call: -; j_call: TRBJ1-2; clone_size: -; v_call: TRBV5-1; cdr3_aa: CASSPLRHLRDYGYTF; cdr3_nt: TGCGCCAGCAGCCCACTAAGACACCTTCGGGACTATGGCTACACCTTC
d_call: -; j_call: TRBJ1-6; clone_size: -; v_call: TRBV6-1; cdr3_aa: CASRDNSPLHF; cdr3_nt: TGTGCCAGCAGGGACAATTCACCCCTCCACTTT
d_call: -; j_call: TRBJ1-1; clone_size: -; v_call: TRBV7-9; cdr3_aa: CASSPLRIRPNTEAFF; cdr3_nt: TGTGCCAGCAGCCCCTTGCGTATCAGACCTAACACTGAAGCTTTCTTT
d_call: TRBD1; j_call: TRBJ1-1; clone_size: few; v_call: TRBV29-1; cdr3_aa: CSVTGTGANTEAFF; cdr3_nt: TGCAGCGTAACCGGGACAGGGGCTAATACTGAAGCTTTCTTT
d_call: -; j_call: TRBJ1-1; clone_size: -; v_call: TRBV25-1; cdr3_aa: CASSEPSPNTEAFF; cdr3_nt: TGTGCCAGCAGTGAACCTTCCCCGAACACTGAAGCTTTCTTT
d_call: -; j_call: TRBJ1-2; clone_size: -; v_call: TRBV5-6; cdr3_aa: CASSLGQADPYGYTF; cdr3_nt: TGTGCCAGCAGCTTGGGACAGGCGGACCCCTATGGCTACACCTTC
d_call: -; j_call: TRBJ1-5; clone_size: -; v_call: TRBV28; cdr3_aa: CASSFPGLSTNQPQHF; cdr3_nt: TGTGCCAGCAGTTTTCCCGGTCTTTCTACAAATCAGCCCCAGCATTTT
d_call: -; j_call: TRBJ2-2; clone_size: -; v_call: TRBV5-1; cdr3_aa: CASSLTAITGELFF; cdr3_nt: TGCGCCAGCAGCTTGACCGCCATAACCGGGGAGCTGTTTTTT
d_call: -; j_call: TRBJ2-7; clone_size: -; v_call: TRBV30; cdr3_aa: CAWRGSGHEQYF; cdr3_nt: TGTGCCTGGAGAGGGTCTGGCCACGAGCAGTACTTC
d_call: TRBD2; j_call: TRBJ2-7; clone_size: -; v_call: TRBV7-7; cdr3_aa: CASSPGLAGQGEQYF; cdr3_nt: TGTGCCAGCTCCCCGGGACTAGCGGGACAAGGCGAGCAGTACTTC
d_call: TRBD1; j_call: TRBJ1-1; clone_size: -; v_call: TRBV30; cdr3_aa: CAWSSSRRGGLNTEAFF; cdr3_nt: TGTGCCTGGAGTTCTTCCCGCAGGGGGGGGTTGAACACTGAAGCTTTCTTT
d_call: TRBD1; j_call: TRBJ1-6; clone_size: -; v_call: TRBV2; cdr3_aa: CASRGAGGSYNSPLHF; cdr3_nt: TGTGCCAGCAGGGGGGCAGGGGGCTCCTATAATTCACCCCTCCACTTT
d_call: TRBD1; j_call: TRBJ2-7; clone_size: -; v_call: TRBV19; cdr3_aa: CASSIKTGAGLPYEQYF; cdr3_nt: TGTGCCAGTAGTATAAAAACAGGGGCAGGATTACCCTACGAGCAGTACTTC
d_call: -; j_call: TRBJ1-1; clone_size: -; v_call: TRBV28; cdr3_aa: CASSSGAQTEAFF; cdr3_nt: TGTGCCAGCAGTTCGGGGGCTCAAACTGAAGCTTTCTTT
d_call: -; j_call: TRBJ2-1; clone_size: once; v_call: TRBV5-1; cdr3_aa: CASSLGIPPGNEQFF; cdr3_nt: TGCGCCAGCAGCTTGGGCATACCCCCGGGGAATGAGCAGTTCTTC
d_call: TRBD1; j_call: TRBJ2-2; clone_size: -; v_call: TRBV5-1; cdr3_aa: CASSRTQGANTGELFF; cdr3_nt: TGCGCCAGCAGCCGAACACAGGGGGCGAACACCGGGGAGCTGTTTTTT
d_call: -; j_call: TRBJ2-7; clone_size: -; v_call: TRBV7-9; cdr3_aa: CASSLATGFLSYEQYF; cdr3_nt: TGTGCCAGCAGCTTAGCTACAGGGTTTCTCTCCTACGAGCAGTACTTC
d_call: -; j_call: TRBJ2-5; clone_size: -; v_call: TRBV5-4; cdr3_aa: CASSLTGLETQYF; cdr3_nt: TGTGCCAGCAGCTTGACAGGGCTTGAGACCCAGTACTTC
d_call: -; j_call: TRBJ1-4; clone_size: -; v_call: TRBV19; cdr3_aa: CATGRYNEKLFF; cdr3_nt: TGTGCCACAGGGAGATATAATGAAAAACTGTTTTTT
d_call: -; j_call: TRBJ2-2; clone_size: once; v_call: TRBV28; cdr3_aa: CASSLAGWNTGELFF; cdr3_nt: TGTGCCAGCAGTTTAGCAGGATGGAACACCGGGGAGCTGTTTTTT
d_call: TRBD1; j_call: TRBJ1-2; clone_size: once; v_call: TRBV6-1; cdr3_aa: CASSKTGTNYGYTF; cdr3_nt: TGTGCCAGCAGTAAGACAGGGACCAACTATGGCTACACCTTC
d_call: -; j_call: TRBJ2-7; clone_size: -; v_call: TRBV7-9; cdr3_aa: CASSQVSGSYEQYF; cdr3_nt: TGTGCCAGCAGCCAGGTTTCGGGGTCCTACGAGCAGTACTTC
d_call: TRBD1; j_call: TRBJ1-2; clone_size: -; v_call: TRBV10-2; cdr3_aa: CASSEIGGMTGERGYTF; cdr3_nt: TGCGCCAGCAGTGAGATAGGAGGCATGACAGGGGAAAGAGGCTACACCTTC
d_call: TRBD1; j_call: TRBJ1-1; clone_size: -; v_call: TRBV30; cdr3_aa: CAWTRHRGMNTEAFF; cdr3_nt: TGTGCCTGGACTCGCCACAGGGGGATGAACACTGAAGCTTTCTTT
d_call: -; j_call: TRBJ1-3; clone_size: -; v_call: TRBV5-1; cdr3_aa: CASRSGLSGNTIYF; cdr3_nt: TGCGCCAGCAGATCAGGGCTCTCTGGAAACACCATATATTTT
d_call: -; j_call: TRBJ1-6; clone_size: -; v_call: TRBV11-2; cdr3_aa: CASSLVWGFGSPLHF; cdr3_nt: TGTGCCAGCAGCTTAGTCTGGGGATTTGGTTCACCCCTCCACTTT
d_call: -; j_call: TRBJ2-6; clone_size: -; v_call: TRBV7-3; cdr3_aa: CASSLVPGVGGANVLTF; cdr3_nt: TGTGCCAGCAGCTTAGTCCCGGGTGTGGGAGGGGCCAACGTCCTGACTTTC
d_call: TRBD1; j_call: TRBJ2-7; clone_size: -; v_call: TRBV5-6; cdr3_aa: CASRHSTRDRVPYEQYF; cdr3_nt: TGTGCCAGCAGGCATTCTACCCGGGACAGGGTACCCTACGAGCAGTACTTC
d_call: -; j_call: TRBJ1-1; clone_size: -; v_call: TRBV11-2; cdr3_aa: CASSFLGVSEIAFF; cdr3_nt: TGTGCCAGCAGCTTCCTCGGCGTATCGGAAATAGCTTTCTTT
d_call: TRBD1; j_call: TRBJ1-2; clone_size: -; v_call: TRBV28; cdr3_aa: CASSTPGVHQGTGF; cdr3_nt: TGTGCCAGCAGTACACCCGGGGTCCACCAAGGGACAGGATTC
d_call: -; j_call: TRBJ2-1; clone_size: few; v_call: TRBV7-3; cdr3_aa: CASSLDSSYNEQFF; cdr3_nt: TGTGCCAGCAGCTTAGACAGCTCCTACAATGAGCAGTTCTTC
d_call: -; j_call: TRBJ1-5; clone_size: -; v_call: TRBV25-1; cdr3_aa: CASSDIGDLNQPQHF; cdr3_nt: TGTGCCAGCAGTGATATTGGAGATCTCAATCAGCCCCAGCATTTT
d_call: -; j_call: TRBJ2-2; clone_size: -; v_call: TRBV30; cdr3_aa: CAWSGRRELFF; cdr3_nt: TGTGCCTGGAGTGGGAGGCGGGAGCTGTTTTTT
d_call: -; j_call: TRBJ2-2; clone_size: -; v_call: TRBV7-2; cdr3_aa: CASSLEAVNTGELFF; cdr3_nt: TGTGCCAGCAGCTTAGAGGCAGTGAACACCGGGGAGCTGTTTTTT
d_call: -; j_call: TRBJ2-2; clone_size: -; v_call: TRBV11-1; cdr3_aa: CASSSIVGGELFF; cdr3_nt: TGTGCCAGCAGCTCTATAGTGGGCGGGGAGCTGTTTTTT
d_call: -; j_call: TRBJ2-1; clone_size: -; v_call: TRBV18; cdr3_aa: CASSPIRGYDEQFF; cdr3_nt: TGTGCCAGCTCACCAATCCGGGGGTATGATGAGCAGTTCTTC